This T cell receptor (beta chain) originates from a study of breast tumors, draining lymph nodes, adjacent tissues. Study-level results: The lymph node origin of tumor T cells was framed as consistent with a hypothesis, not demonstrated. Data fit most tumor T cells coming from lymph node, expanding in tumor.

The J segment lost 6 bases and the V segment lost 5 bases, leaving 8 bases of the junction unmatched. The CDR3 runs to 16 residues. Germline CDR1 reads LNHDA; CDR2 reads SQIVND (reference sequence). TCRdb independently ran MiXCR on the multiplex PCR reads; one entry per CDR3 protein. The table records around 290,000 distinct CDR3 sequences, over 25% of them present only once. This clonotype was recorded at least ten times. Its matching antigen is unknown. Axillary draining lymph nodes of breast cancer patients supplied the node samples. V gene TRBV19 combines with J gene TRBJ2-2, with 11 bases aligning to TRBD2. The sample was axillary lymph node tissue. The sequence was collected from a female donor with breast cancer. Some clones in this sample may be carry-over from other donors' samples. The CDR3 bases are TGTGCCAGTAGTTTACTAGCGGGAGTTTCCCCCGGGGAGCTGTTTTTT. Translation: CASSLLAGVSPGELFF. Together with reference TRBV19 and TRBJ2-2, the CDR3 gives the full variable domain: DGGITQSPKYLFRKEGQNVTLSCEQNLNHDAMYWYRQDPGQGLRLIYYSQIVNDFQKGDIAEGYSVSREKKESFPLTVTSAQKNPTAFYLCASSLLAGVSPGELFFGEGSRLTVL.